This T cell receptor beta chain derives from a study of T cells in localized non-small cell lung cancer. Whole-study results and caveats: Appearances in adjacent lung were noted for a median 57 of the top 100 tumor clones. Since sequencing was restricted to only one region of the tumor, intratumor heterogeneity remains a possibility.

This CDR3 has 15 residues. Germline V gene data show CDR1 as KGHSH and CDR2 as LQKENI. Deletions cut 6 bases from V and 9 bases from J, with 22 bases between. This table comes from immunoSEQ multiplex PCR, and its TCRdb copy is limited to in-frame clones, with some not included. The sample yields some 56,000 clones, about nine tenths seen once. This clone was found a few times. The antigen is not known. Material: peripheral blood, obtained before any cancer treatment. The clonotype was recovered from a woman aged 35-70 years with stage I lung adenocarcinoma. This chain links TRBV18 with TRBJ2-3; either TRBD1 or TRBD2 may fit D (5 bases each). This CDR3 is CASSLRDARLGTQYF. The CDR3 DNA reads TGTGCCAGCTCTCTCCGGGACGCTCGGTTAGGGACGCAGTATTTT.